The rows below give T cell receptor beta chains drawn from one sample of a study of CD8 T cells in Susac syndrome. One entry per CDR3 protein, called by TCRdb with MiXCR from the immunoSEQ multiplex PCR reads. The sample lists 140,000 or so distinct CDR3 sequences, roughly 95% occurring once. Material: CD4+ T cells from PBMCs. These receptors originate from a human donor with multiple sclerosis. The CDR3 runs from the conserved cysteine through the conserved F or W. D genes are given only for firm matches. Where a row states a size, it is once, few, many or the class of an expanded clone; other rows omit it.

>TRBV27|TRBD1|TRBJ1-2|.
CASSSPGTGANNYGYTF
TGTGCCAGCAGTTCCCCCGGGACAGGGGCAAATAACTATGGCTACACCTTC
>TRBV3-1|.|TRBJ2-1|.
CASSLSRWGYNEQFF
TGTGCCAGCAGCCTTTCCAGGTGGGGCTACAATGAGCAGTTCTTC
>TRBV3-1|.|TRBJ1-4|.
CASSQGASRGEKLFF
TGTGCCAGCAGCCAAGGCGCTTCCCGGGGTGAAAAACTGTTTTTT
>TRBV29-1|.|TRBJ1-6|once
CSVSYGQTNSPLHF
TGCAGCGTTTCGTACGGACAGACTAATTCACCCCTCCACTTT
>TRBV28|TRBD1|TRBJ2-7|.
CASNRGFSYEQYF
TGTGCCAGCAACAGGGGGTTCTCCTACGAGCAGTACTTC
>TRBV20-1|.|TRBJ2-4|.
CSAEGAKNIQYF
TGCAGTGCCGAAGGGGCCAAAAACATTCAGTACTTC
>TRBV20-1|.|TRBJ2-3|.
CSCGGTDTQYF
TGCAGCTGCGGGGGCACAGATACGCAGTATTTT
>TRBV20-1|TRBD1|TRBJ2-1|.
CSARGQAYYNEQFF
TGCAGTGCTAGGGGACAGGCTTATTACAATGAGCAGTTCTTC
>TRBV29-1|.|TRBJ2-5|once
CSDDHGYF
TGCAGCGATGACCACGGGTACTTC
>TRBV30|.|TRBJ1-5|.
CAWSVNLLRDQPQHF
TGTGCCTGGAGTGTAAATTTATTGAGGGATCAGCCCCAGCATTTT
>TRBV4-3|.|TRBJ1-1|.
CASSQEVGAPWGAFF
TGCGCCAGCAGCCAAGAAGTCGGGGCACCTTGGGGAGCTTTCTTT